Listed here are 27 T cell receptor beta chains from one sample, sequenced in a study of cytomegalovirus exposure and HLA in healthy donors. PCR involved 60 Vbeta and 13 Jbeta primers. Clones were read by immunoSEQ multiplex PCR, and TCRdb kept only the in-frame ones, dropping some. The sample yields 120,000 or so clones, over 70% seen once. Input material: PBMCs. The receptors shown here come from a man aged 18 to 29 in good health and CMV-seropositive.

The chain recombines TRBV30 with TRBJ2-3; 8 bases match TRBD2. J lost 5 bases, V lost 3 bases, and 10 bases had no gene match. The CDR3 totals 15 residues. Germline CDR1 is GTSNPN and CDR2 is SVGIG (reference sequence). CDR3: CAWRLAGWAQDTQYF. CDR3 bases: TGTGCCTGGAGGTTAGCGGGGTGGGCACAAGATACGCAGTATTTT.

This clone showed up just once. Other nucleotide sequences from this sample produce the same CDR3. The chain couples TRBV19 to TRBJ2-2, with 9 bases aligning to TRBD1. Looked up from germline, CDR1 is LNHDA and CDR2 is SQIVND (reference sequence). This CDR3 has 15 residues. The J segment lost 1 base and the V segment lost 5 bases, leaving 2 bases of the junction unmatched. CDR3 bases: TGTGCCAGTAGTCCGGGACAGGGGAACACCGGGGAGCTGTTTTTT. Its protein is CASSPGQGNTGELFF.

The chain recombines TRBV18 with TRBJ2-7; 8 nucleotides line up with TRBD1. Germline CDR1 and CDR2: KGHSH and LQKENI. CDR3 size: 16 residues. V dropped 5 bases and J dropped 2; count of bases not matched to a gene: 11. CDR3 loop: CASSTNLDRGAYEQYF. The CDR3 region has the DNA TGTGCCAGCTCAACAAATCTTGACAGGGGCGCCTACGAGCAGTACTTC.

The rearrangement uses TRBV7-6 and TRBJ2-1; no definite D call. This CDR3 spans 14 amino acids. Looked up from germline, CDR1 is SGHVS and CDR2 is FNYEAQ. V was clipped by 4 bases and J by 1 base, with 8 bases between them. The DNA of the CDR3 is TGTGCCAGCAGCTCAGCCGTATCCTACAATGAGCAGTTCTTC. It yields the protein CASSSAVSYNEQFF.

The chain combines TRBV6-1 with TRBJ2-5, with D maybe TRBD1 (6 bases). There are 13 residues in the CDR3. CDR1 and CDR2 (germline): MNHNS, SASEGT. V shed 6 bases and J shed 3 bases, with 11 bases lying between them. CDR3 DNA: TGTGCCAGCAGACAAACAGGGAAAGAGACCCAGTACTTC. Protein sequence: CASRQTGKETQYF.

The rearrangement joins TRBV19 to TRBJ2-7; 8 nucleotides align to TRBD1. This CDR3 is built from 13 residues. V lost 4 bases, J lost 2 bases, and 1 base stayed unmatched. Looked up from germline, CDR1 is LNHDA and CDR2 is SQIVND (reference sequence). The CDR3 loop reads CASSTTGAYEQYF. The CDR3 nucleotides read TGTGCCAGTAGTACGACAGGGGCCTACGAGCAGTACTTC. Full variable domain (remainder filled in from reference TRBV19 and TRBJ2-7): DGGITQSPKYLFRKEGQNVTLSCEQNLNHDAMYWYRQDPGQGLRLIYYSQIVNDFQKGDIAEGYSVSREKKESFPLTVTSAQKNPTAFYLCASSTTGAYEQYFGPGTRLTVT.

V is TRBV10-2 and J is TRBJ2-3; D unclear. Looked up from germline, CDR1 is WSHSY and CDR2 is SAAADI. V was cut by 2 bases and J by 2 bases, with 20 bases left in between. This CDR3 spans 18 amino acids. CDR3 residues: CASSENTPFFPYTDTQYF. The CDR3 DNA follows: TGCGCCAGCAGTGAGAACACCCCGTTTTTTCCGTACACAGATACGCAGTATTTT.

This CDR3 is CASSLGGPPGGYGYTF. The CDR3, as DNA: TGTGCCAGCAGCTTGGGCGGACCGCCCGGGGGCTATGGCTACACCTTC. The V call is TRBV5-6, the J call TRBJ1-2, with D tentatively TRBD1 (5 bases). Germline V gene sequence: CDR1 SGHDT, CDR2 YYEEEE. Trimming shortened V by 0 bases and J by 4 bases, and 16 bases separated the two germline ends. The CDR3 is 16 amino acids.

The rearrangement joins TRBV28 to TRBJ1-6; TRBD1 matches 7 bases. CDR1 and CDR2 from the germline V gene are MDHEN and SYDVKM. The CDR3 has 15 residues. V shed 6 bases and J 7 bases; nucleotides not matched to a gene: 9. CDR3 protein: CASSMTGLGNSPLHF. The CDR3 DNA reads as TGTGCCAGCAGCATGACAGGGTTGGGAAATTCACCCCTCCACTTT. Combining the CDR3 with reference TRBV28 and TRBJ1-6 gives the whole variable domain DVKVTQSSRYLVKRTGEKVFLECVQDMDHENMFWYRQDPGLGLRLIYFSYDVKMKEKGDIPEGYSVSREKKERFSLILESASTNQTSMYLCASSMTGLGNSPLHFGNGTRLTVT.

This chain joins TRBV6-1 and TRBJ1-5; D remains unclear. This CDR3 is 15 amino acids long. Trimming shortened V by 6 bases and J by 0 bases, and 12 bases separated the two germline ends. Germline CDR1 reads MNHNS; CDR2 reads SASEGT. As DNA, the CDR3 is TGTGCCAGCAGAGAGAAACCCTATAGCAATCAGCCCCAGCATTTT. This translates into CASREKPYSNQPQHF.

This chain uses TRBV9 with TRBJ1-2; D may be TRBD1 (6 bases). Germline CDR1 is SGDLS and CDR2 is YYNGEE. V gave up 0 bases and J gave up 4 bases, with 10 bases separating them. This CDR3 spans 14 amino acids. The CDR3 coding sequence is TGTGCCAGCAGCGTAGGGACAGCAACCTATGGCTACACCTTC. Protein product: CASSVGTATYGYTF.

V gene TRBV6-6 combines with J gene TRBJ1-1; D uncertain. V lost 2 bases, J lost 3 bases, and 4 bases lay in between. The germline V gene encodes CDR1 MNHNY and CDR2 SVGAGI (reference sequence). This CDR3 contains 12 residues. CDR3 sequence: CASSYRDTEAFF. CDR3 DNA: TGTGCCAGCAGTTACCGGGACACTGAAGCTTTCTTT.

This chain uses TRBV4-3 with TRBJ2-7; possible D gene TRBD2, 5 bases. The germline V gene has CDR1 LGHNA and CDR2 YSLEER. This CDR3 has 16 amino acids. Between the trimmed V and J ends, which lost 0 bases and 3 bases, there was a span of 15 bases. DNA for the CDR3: TGCGCCAGCAGCCAAGACATCCTTGGACGGGACTACGAGCAGTACTTC. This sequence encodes CASSQDILGRDYEQYF.

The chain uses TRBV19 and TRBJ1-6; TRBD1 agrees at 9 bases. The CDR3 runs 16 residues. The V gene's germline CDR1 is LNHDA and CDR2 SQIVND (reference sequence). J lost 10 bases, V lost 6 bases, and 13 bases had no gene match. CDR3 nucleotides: TGTGCCAGTAGCTACTCTGCCGGGACAGGGATCTCACCCCTCCACTTT. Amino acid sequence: CASSYSAGTGISPLHF.

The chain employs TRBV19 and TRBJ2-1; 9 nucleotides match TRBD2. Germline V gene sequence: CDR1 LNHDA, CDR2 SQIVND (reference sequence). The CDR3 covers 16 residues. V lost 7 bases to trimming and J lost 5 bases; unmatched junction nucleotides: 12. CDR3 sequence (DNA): TGTGCCAGTAAAAGGTTTGCGGGAGGGGGGGACAATGAGCAGTTCTTC. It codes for CASKRFAGGGDNEQFF.

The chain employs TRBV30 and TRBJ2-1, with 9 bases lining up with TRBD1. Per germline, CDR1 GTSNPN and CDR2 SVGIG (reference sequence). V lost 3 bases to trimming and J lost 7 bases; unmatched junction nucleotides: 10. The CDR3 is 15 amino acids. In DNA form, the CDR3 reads TGTGCCTGGAGCCCACGGGGACAGGGTTTGAATGAGCAGTTCTTC. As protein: CAWSPRGQGLNEQFF.

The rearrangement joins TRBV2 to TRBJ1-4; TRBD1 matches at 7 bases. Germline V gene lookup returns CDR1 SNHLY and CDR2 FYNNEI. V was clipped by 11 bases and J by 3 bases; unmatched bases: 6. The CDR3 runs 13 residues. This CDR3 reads CAGARGANEKLFF. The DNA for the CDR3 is TGTGCCGGGGCCAGGGGGGCTAATGAAAAACTGTTTTTT. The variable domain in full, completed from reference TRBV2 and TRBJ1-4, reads EPEVTQTPSHQVTQMGQEVILRCVPISNHLYFYWYRQILGQKVEFLVSFYNNEISEKSEIFDDQFSVERPDGSNFTLKIRSTKLEDSAMYFCAGARGANEKLFFGSGTQLSVL.

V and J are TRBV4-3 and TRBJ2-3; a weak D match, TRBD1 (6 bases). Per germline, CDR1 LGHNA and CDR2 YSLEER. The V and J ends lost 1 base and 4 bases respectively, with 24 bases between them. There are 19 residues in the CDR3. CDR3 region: CASSQVRSGRGHPSDTQYF. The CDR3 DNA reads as TGCGCCAGCAGCCAAGTCCGCTCGGGCAGGGGTCACCCCTCAGATACGCAGTATTTT.

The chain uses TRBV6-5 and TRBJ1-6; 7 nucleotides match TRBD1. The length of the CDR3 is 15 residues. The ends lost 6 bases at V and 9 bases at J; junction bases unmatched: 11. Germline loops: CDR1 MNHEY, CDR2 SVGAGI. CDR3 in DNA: TGTGCCAGCAGATCCTCCGGGACAGAGCCTTCACCCCTCCACTTT. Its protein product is CASRSSGTEPSPLHF.

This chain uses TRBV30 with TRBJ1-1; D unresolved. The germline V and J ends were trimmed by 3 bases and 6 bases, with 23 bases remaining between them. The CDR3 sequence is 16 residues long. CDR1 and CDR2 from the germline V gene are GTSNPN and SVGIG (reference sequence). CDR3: CAWRAGSYWEKSEAFF. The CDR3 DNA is TGTGCCTGGAGGGCGGGTTCTTACTGGGAAAAGTCTGAAGCTTTCTTT.

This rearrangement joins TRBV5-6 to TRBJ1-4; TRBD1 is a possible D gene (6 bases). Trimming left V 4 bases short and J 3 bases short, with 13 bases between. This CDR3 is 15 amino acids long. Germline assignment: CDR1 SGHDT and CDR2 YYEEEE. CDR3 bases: TGTGCCAGCAGCCCGCGAGGGGGGGCTAATGAAAAACTGTTTTTT. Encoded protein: CASSPRGGANEKLFF.

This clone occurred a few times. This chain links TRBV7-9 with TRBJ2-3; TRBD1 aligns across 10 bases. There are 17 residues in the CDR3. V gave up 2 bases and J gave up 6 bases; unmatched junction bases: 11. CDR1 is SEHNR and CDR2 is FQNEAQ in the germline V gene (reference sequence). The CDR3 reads CASSLTQDRGEKDTQYF. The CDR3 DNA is TGTGCCAGCAGCTTAACCCAGGACAGGGGGGAGAAGGATACGCAGTATTTT.

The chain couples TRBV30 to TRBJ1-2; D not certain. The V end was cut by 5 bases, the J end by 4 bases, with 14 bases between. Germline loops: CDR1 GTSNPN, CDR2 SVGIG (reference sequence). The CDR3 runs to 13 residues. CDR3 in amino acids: CAWPIAGVYGYTF. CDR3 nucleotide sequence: TGTGCCTGGCCTATCGCAGGCGTCTATGGCTACACCTTC.

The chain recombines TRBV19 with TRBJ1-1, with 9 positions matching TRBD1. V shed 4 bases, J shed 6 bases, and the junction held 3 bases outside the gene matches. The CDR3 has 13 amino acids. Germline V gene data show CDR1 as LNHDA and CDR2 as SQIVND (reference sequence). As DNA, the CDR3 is TGTGCCAGTAGTACGGACAGGGGCGCTGAAGCTTTCTTT. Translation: CASSTDRGAEAFF.

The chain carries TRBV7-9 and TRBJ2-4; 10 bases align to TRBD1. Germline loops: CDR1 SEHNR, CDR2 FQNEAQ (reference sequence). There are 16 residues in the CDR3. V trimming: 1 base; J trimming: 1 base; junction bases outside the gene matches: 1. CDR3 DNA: TGTGCCAGCAGCTTAGGGGGACAGGGGGCCAAAAACATTCAGTACTTC. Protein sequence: CASSLGGQGAKNIQYF.

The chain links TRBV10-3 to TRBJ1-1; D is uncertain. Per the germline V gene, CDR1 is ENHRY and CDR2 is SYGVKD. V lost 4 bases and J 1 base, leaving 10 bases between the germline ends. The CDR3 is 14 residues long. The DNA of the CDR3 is TGTGCCATCAGTGGGTTGGCGGGGAACACTGAAGCTTTCTTT. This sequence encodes CAISGLAGNTEAFF.

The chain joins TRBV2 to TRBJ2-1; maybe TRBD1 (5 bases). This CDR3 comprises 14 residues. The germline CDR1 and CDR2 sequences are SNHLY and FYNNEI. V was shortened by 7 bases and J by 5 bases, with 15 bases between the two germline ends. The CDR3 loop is CASNLGELNNEQFF. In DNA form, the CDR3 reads TGTGCCAGCAATCTAGGGGAACTAAACAATGAGCAGTTCTTC. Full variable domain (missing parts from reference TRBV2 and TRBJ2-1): EPEVTQTPSHQVTQMGQEVILRCVPISNHLYFYWYRQILGQKVEFLVSFYNNEISEKSEIFDDQFSVERPDGSNFTLKIRSTKLEDSAMYFCASNLGELNNEQFFGPGTRLTVL.